Sequencing of this T cell receptor (beta chain) was carried out in a study of T cell responses to AZD1222 COVID-19 vaccine. Study-wide results and limits: Repertoire collection took place solely once the T cell response had peaked. The donors showed a predominance of white British ancestry and of females, with possible underestimation of clonal diversity. Reportedly, nearly half of unique spike TCRs recognized epitopes outside B.1.351/B.1.1.7 mutations. Spike as a whole was targeted by vaccine-associated CD4 TCRs, dominant at 160-218 and 743-854.

CDR1 is SGHNT, CDR2 YYREEE, per germline (reference sequence). The CDR3 runs 14 residues. The germline V and J ends were trimmed by 6 bases and 0 bases, with 13 bases remaining between them. Comment on this clone: Its antigen remains unknown.

Sequenced by immunoSEQ multiplex PCR; TCRdb stores in-frame clones only, minus some. Here the sample spans tens of thousands of clones, more than 80% being singletons. The J gene is TRBJ2-7, the V gene TRBV5-4; D gene ambiguous. Source: peripheral blood, taken 28 days after the second AZD1222 dose. This receptor was obtained from an adult who received the AZD1222 COVID-19 vaccine. This CDR3 reads CASTPDTSSYEQYF. The CDR3 DNA reads TGTGCCAGCACCCCAGATACTTCCTCCTACGAGCAGTACTTC.